This T cell receptor beta chain was sequenced for a study of CD8+CD57+ T cells in acquired aplastic anemia (dated 2018 in TCRdb). Some background on the complete study: Extracted DNA from sorted CD4+ and CD8+ cells averaged approximately 3 ug, ranging from roughly 0.17 to 27.4 ug. Healthy donor samples averaged roughly 9.9 million reads for CD4+ and roughly 11 million for CD8+ cells.

Genomic DNA served as template for TCR beta VDJ combination and CDR3 sequence profiling. TCR repertoire sequencing was run on an Illumina HiSeq 2000. For the original study's pipeline: TRBV/TRBJ rearrangement plots, CDR3 size and DJ length profiles, and Simpson's diversity index were used to assess repertoires. Whichever DNA sequence was most abundant in the deep sequencing data was defined as the immunodominant clone. CDR3 amino acid sequences were checked for sharing across subjects and were also compared against the VDJdb database and published repertoires. The public reads were reanalyzed by TCRdb: fastp trimming at Q25, MiXCR alignment, in-frame beta chains only. Each entry is one CDR3 protein sequence, shown with its most common DNA and genes. TCRdb, not the original authors, processed these V and J calls. The sample table holds approximately 130,000 distinct CDR3 sequences, of which roughly 40% were seen once. In total, the top ten clones hold around 8.4% of the sample.

Between the V and J ends, shortened by 0 bases and 7 bases respectively, the junction contains 7 bases. Counted from cysteine to phenylalanine, this CDR3 has 12 amino acids. This entry keeps only the CDR3 DNA: 36 bases, framed from base 1. The CDR1 and CDR2 encoded by the germline V gene are SGHRS and YFSETQ. The investigation overall reported the following: No significant difference in CD8+ Simpson's diversity was found between patients and healthy controls (P=0.060). Although some 28 CD8+ CDR3 sequences were shared by patients and controls, these sequences appeared highly expressed in patients and within the immunodominant clones of patients.

This clonotype was seen ten or more times. The antigen this receptor binds is unknown. Nothing much larger sits one base from this clone, and base qualities are not available. TCR repertoires of sorted CD4+ and CD8+ blood T cells from severe aplastic anemia patients and healthy subjects were deep-sequenced in the study. Ficoll-Paque density gradient centrifugation was used to isolate peripheral blood mononuclear cells. Before DNA extraction, CD4+ and CD8+ T cells were sorted with FACS or magnetic beads. The sample comprised sorted CD4+, CD8+, or CD8+CD57+ T cells (not recorded which) from PBMCs. The rearranged chain carries TRBV5-1 and TRBJ1-1, with no D gene named confidently. This receptor was identified in a human donor in good health, serving as a control. The CDR3 in this case is CASSLVGVEAFF. The DNA sequence is given as TGCGCCAGCAGCTTGGTTGGGGTTGAAGCTTTCTTT. Extended through the reference TRBV5-1 and TRBJ1-1 proteins, this CDR3 yields the full variable domain: KAGVTQTPRYLIKTRGQQVTLSCSPISGHRSVSWYQQTPGQGLQFLFEYFSETQRNKGNFPGRFSGRQFSNSRSEMNVSTLELGDSALYLCASSLVGVEAFFGQGTRLTVV.